Presented here are 25 T cell receptor beta chains from one specimen sequenced in a study of identifying expanded T cells in peripheral blood. Repertoires were generated with immunoSEQ multiplex PCR, while TCRdb's copy carries only in-frame clones and drops some. The table lists 95,000 to 100,000 clones, 87% of them singletons. Material for sequencing was blood. The receptors stem from a person aged 18 to 69 in good health.

V usage is TRBV6-1 and J usage is TRBJ1-5; 7 positions match TRBD1. Germline V gives CDR1 MNHNS, CDR2 SASEGT. Unmatched junction bases numbered 7, after V lost 8 bases and J lost 0 bases. The CDR3 loop spans 15 amino acids. Here the CDR3 DNA reads TGTGCCAGCGGGACAGCGACCTATAGCAATCAGCCCCAGCATTTT. Its translation: CASGTATYSNQPQHF.

In its sample, this clone was seen a few times. The V and J genes are TRBV10-3 and TRBJ1-5; D unclear. The CDR3 is 15 residues long. Germline assignment: CDR1 ENHRY and CDR2 SYGVKD. The V end was cut by 2 bases, the J end by 6 bases, with 14 bases between. DNA for the CDR3: TGTGCCATCAGTGAGACGCCTGAAGGGTTTCAGCCCCAGCATTTT. Its protein is CAISETPEGFQPQHF.

The chain joins TRBV7-2 to TRBJ2-3; D not resolved. V was clipped by 2 bases and J by 0 bases, with 9 bases between them. In germline, CDR1 is SGHTA, CDR2 FQGNSA. This CDR3 contains 15 residues. CDR3 nucleotides: TGTGCCAGCAGCTTAACTGGATGGAGCACAGATACGCAGTATTTT. It codes for CASSLTGWSTDTQYF.

The V and J genes are TRBV7-9 and TRBJ1-5; no reliable D call. The V and J ends lost 4 bases and 6 bases respectively, with 25 bases between them. Germline loops: CDR1 SEHNR, CDR2 FQNEAQ (reference sequence). The CDR3 is 18 amino acids. The CDR3 DNA is TGTGCCAGCAGCTCCGGTTCTTATGGTTTGCGCTTCCCTCAGCCCCAGCATTTT. The encoded protein is CASSSGSYGLRFPQPQHF.

In its sample, this clone was seen once. The chain uses TRBV7-9 and TRBJ2-5; D is ambiguous. Germline CDR1 is SEHNR and CDR2 is FQNEAQ (reference sequence). There are 12 residues in the CDR3. V was clipped by 5 bases and J by 5 bases, with 9 bases between them. CDR3 DNA: TGTGCCAGCAGCCTGTCGTGGGAGACCCAGTACTTC. Protein product: CASSLSWETQYF. Combining the CDR3 with reference TRBV7-9 and TRBJ2-5 gives the whole variable domain DTGVSQNPRHKITKRGQNVTFRCDPISEHNRLYWYRQTLGQGPEFLTYFQNEAQLEKSRLLSDRFSAERPKGSFSTLEIQRTEQGDSAMYLCASSLSWETQYFGPGTRLLVL.

The rearrangement links TRBV27 to TRBJ1-2; 9 positions match TRBD1. There are 14 residues in the CDR3. The germline CDR1 and CDR2 sequences are MNHEY and SMNVEV (reference sequence). Trimming at V came to 5 bases and at J to 3 bases, leaving 4 bases not matched to a gene. CDR3 amino acids: CASSLRTGDYGYTF. The CDR3 DNA reads TGTGCCAGCAGTCTCCGGACAGGGGACTATGGCTACACCTTC.

This clone was counted between two and nine times. The rearrangement links TRBV4-2 to TRBJ1-4, with D tentatively TRBD1 (6 bases). The CDR3 loop spans 14 amino acids. The V gene lost 1 base and the J gene lost 4 bases, with 7 bases spanning the gap. Germline lookup yields CDR1 LGHNA and CDR2 YNFKEQ. CDR3 sequence reads: CASSQAGHNEKLFF. CDR3 nucleotides: TGTGCCAGCAGCCAAGCGGGACATAATGAAAAACTGTTTTTT.

This chain connects TRBV27 to TRBJ1-2; 7 bases line up with TRBD1. V was pared by 3 bases and J by 7 bases, with 8 bases of the junction left unmatched. Germline V CDR1 and CDR2: MNHEY, SMNVEV (reference sequence). The CDR3 extends over 14 amino acids. CDR3 amino acids: CASSFLQGIGGYTF. The CDR3 DNA follows: TGTGCCAGCAGTTTTTTACAGGGGATCGGTGGCTACACCTTC.

The rearrangement uses TRBV30 and TRBJ2-7; TRBD2 is a possible D gene (5 bases). The CDR3 extends over 13 amino acids. Trimming cost V 8 bases and J 0 bases, with 14 bases left between them. The germline CDR1 and CDR2 sequences are GTSNPN and SVGIG (reference sequence). The DNA of the CDR3 is TGTGCCCAGTCGGACTTTAACTCCTACGAGCAGTACTTC. Translating gives CAQSDFNSYEQYF.

The chain couples TRBV5-8 to TRBJ1-3, with D uncertain. V was pared by 3 bases and J by 0 bases, with 10 bases between. The CDR3 length is 15 residues. CDR1 and CDR2 from the germline V gene are SGHTS and YDEGEE. The CDR3 DNA sequence: TGTGCCAGCAGCTACGGACCGATCTCTGGAAACACCATATATTTT. Translated, it gives CASSYGPISGNTIYF.

This clone came up many times. The chain carries TRBV19 and TRBJ2-7; D ambiguous. This CDR3 has 13 amino acids. V was trimmed by 2 bases and J by 9 bases, leaving 14 bases between them. The germline gives CDR1 LNHDA, CDR2 SQIVND (reference sequence). For the CDR3, the DNA is TGTGCCAGTAGTATACAAGATAAAGTGGGGCAGTACTTC. Translating it yields CASSIQDKVGQYF.

The genes are TRBV27 and TRBJ2-5, with unresolved D. Germline CDR1 MNHEY, CDR2 SMNVEV (reference sequence). The CDR3 runs 14 residues. The ends were cut back, 6 bases at V and 7 bases at J, with 18 bases in the middle. CDR3 region: CASRSTGQWGTQYF. The CDR3 region has the DNA TGTGCCAGCAGATCTACCGGGCAATGGGGGACCCAGTACTTC.

This sequence joins TRBV6-5 and TRBJ1-2; 8 positions match TRBD1. Germline V CDR1 and CDR2: MNHEY, SVGAGI. Trimming at V came to 4 bases and at J to 3 bases, leaving 7 bases not matched to a gene. The CDR3 spans 15 residues. For the CDR3, the DNA is TGTGCCAGCAGTTCCTCAGGGGGCGCTTACTATGGCTACACCTTC. Translating it yields CASSSSGGAYYGYTF.

V and J are TRBV9 and TRBJ1-2; no clear D. This CDR3 is built from 15 residues. Germline CDR1 SGDLS, CDR2 YYNGEE. Trimming cost V 5 bases and J 0 bases, with 14 bases left between them. CDR3 nucleotides: TGTGCCAGCAGTGAGACCTACCGTTCTAACTATGGCTACACCTTC. It is translated as CASSETYRSNYGYTF. Complete variable domain (other parts from reference TRBV9 and TRBJ1-2): DSGVTQTPKHLITATGQRVTLRCSPRSGDLSVYWYQQSLDQGLQFLIQYYNGEERAKGNILERFSAQQFPDLHSELNLSSLELGDSALYFCASSETYRSNYGYTFGSGTRLTVV.

The genes are TRBV30 and TRBJ1-2, with D maybe TRBD1 (5 bases). The CDR3 is 13 amino acids. The germline V gene encodes CDR1 GTSNPN and CDR2 SVGIG (reference sequence). V gave up 6 bases and J gave up 4 bases, with 15 bases separating them. The CDR3 region has the DNA TGTGCCTGTTACCCCGGGACCTCCTATGGCTACACCTTC. Its protein is CACYPGTSYGYTF. The full variable domain, in which reference TRBV30 and TRBJ1-2 provide the parts outside the CDR3, is SQTIHQWPATLVQPVGSPLSLECTVEGTSNPNLYWYRQAAGRGLQLLFYSVGIGQISSEVPQNLSASRPQDRQFILSSKKLLLSDSGFYLCACYPGTSYGYTFGSGTRLTVV.

This chain links TRBV2 with TRBJ2-7; D is possibly TRBD1 or TRBD2 (5 bases each). This CDR3 is 12 amino acids long. The germline gives CDR1 SNHLY, CDR2 FYNNEI. V was clipped by 6 bases and J by 4 bases, with 10 bases between them. The CDR3 loop is CASREDTYEQYF. The CDR3 DNA reads TGTGCCAGCAGGGAGGACACTTACGAGCAGTACTTC. The variable domain in full, completed from reference TRBV2 and TRBJ2-7, reads EPEVTQTPSHQVTQMGQEVILRCVPISNHLYFYWYRQILGQKVEFLVSFYNNEISEKSEIFDDQFSVERPDGSNFTLKIRSTKLEDSAMYFCASREDTYEQYFGPGTRLTVT.

The V gene is TRBV5-6, the J gene TRBJ1-3; a possible D gene is TRBD1 (5 bases). The length of the CDR3 is 16 residues. CDR1 and CDR2 from the germline V gene are SGHDT and YYEEEE. Trimming shortened V by 1 base and J by 2 bases, and 13 bases separated the two germline ends. The CDR3 sequence is CASSLFSGAAGNTIYF. The CDR3 nucleotides read TGTGCCAGCAGCTTGTTCTCTGGGGCCGCTGGAAACACCATATATTTT.

The rearrangement joins TRBV7-9 to TRBJ1-2; TRBD1 agrees at 8 bases. The germline gives CDR1 SEHNR, CDR2 FQNEAQ (reference sequence). V lost 3 bases, J lost 8 bases, and 8 bases stayed unmatched. The CDR3 spans 14 residues. CDR3 residues: CASSFDRGQEGYTF. CDR3 nucleotides: TGTGCCAGCAGCTTCGACAGGGGACAAGAGGGCTACACCTTC.

The rearrangement links TRBV5-3 to TRBJ2-2; 8 bases match TRBD2. TRBV5-3 is an open reading frame, and its role is uncertain. The CDR3 has 15 amino acids. Trimming took 7 bases from V and 1 from J; bases not matched to a gene: 6. CDR3 coding DNA: TGTGCCAGACGGGGGGGGGTACGGAACACCGGGGAGCTGTTTTTT. It is translated as CARRGGVRNTGELFF.

This sequence joins TRBV7-9 and TRBJ2-5; 9 positions agree with TRBD1. The length of the CDR3 is 14 residues. Germline V lookup: CDR1 SEHNR, CDR2 FQNEAQ (reference sequence). V was clipped by 4 bases and J by 7 bases; unmatched bases: 7. The CDR3 sequence is CASSYGTGRATQYF. The CDR3 bases are TGTGCCAGCAGCTACGGGACAGGGAGGGCGACCCAGTACTTC.

The J gene is TRBJ1-1, the V gene TRBV7-2; no definite D call. Germline V lookup: CDR1 SGHTA, CDR2 FQGNSA. The CDR3 has 14 residues. V lost 5 bases to trimming and J lost 0 bases, with 10 bases between them. This CDR3 is CASSPTLLNTEAFF. The CDR3 DNA sequence: TGTGCCAGCAGCCCCACTCTCCTGAACACTGAAGCTTTCTTT.

This clone appeared a single time. This chain joins TRBV7-2 and TRBJ2-7, with 7 bases aligning to TRBD1. Germline V gene data show CDR1 as SGHTA and CDR2 as FQGNSA. The length of the CDR3 is 18 residues. Germline trimming cut 1 base from V and 7 bases from J; bases unmatched to any gene: 19. The CDR3 nucleotides are TGTGCCAGCAGCTTAGGATCGGTCGAGGGGGCCCTGTCGAGGGAGCAGTACTTC. This codes for CASSLGSVEGALSREQYF.

V gene TRBV4-3 combines with J gene TRBJ1-3, with a possible D match to TRBD1 (6 bases). The CDR3 extends over 14 amino acids. V was pared by 4 bases and J by 2 bases, with 9 bases between. Germline CDR1 LGHNA, CDR2 YSLEER. CDR3 DNA: TGCGCCAGCAGCCCTGGACAGCCTGGAAACACCATATATTTT. It specifies CASSPGQPGNTIYF.

This sequence joins TRBV19 and TRBJ2-2; 10 bases are shared with TRBD2. Trimming at V came to 4 bases and at J to 5 bases, leaving 13 bases not matched to a gene. The germline V gene encodes CDR1 LNHDA and CDR2 SQIVND (reference sequence). The CDR3 runs 18 residues. CDR3 nucleotide sequence: TGTGCCAGTAGTACCGCCCCTACTAGCGGGGTTGGGACCGGGGAGCTGTTTTTT. This codes for CASSTAPTSGVGTGELFF. Full variable domain (remainder filled in from reference TRBV19 and TRBJ2-2): DGGITQSPKYLFRKEGQNVTLSCEQNLNHDAMYWYRQDPGQGLRLIYYSQIVNDFQKGDIAEGYSVSREKKESFPLTVTSAQKNPTAFYLCASSTAPTSGVGTGELFFGEGSRLTVL.

The rearrangement uses TRBV18 and TRBJ1-1; a weak D match, TRBD1 (6 bases). The CDR3 is 15 amino acids. V lost 3 bases and J lost 4, with 15 bases in between. Germline V gives CDR1 KGHSH, CDR2 LQKENI. The CDR3 nucleotides read TGTGCCAGCTCACCCGCACAGGGAAGGTTCACTGAAGCTTTCTTT. Its protein product is CASSPAQGRFTEAFF.